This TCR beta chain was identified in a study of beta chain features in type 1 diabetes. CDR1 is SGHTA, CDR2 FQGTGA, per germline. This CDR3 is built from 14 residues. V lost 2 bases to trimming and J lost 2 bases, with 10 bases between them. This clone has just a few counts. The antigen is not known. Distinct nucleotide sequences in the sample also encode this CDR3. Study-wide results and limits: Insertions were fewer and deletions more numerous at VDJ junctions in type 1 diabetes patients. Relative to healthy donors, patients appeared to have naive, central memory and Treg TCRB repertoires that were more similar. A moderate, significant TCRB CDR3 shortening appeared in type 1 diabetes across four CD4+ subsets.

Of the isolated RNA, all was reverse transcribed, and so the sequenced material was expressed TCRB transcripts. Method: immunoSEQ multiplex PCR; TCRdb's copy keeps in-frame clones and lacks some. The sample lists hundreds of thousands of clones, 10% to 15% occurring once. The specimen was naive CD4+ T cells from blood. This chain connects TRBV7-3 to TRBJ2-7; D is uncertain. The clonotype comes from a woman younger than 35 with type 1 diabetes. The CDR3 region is CASSLGPITYEQYF. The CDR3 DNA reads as TGTGCCAGCAGCTTAGGGCCAATTACCTACGAGCAGTACTTC.